This entry is about one T cell receptor beta chain. Its antigen is unknown. The data are from a study of Ad26.COV2.S vaccination and SARS-CoV-2 variants. Looked up from germline, CDR1 is MNHEY and CDR2 is SVGAGI. With 6 bases removed from V and 4 bases from J, the gap between germline ends came to 16 bases. The CDR3 spans 15 residues. Overall study results and limits: Non-spike TCR breadth showed similarity between vaccine and placebo recipients. Estimates derived from TCR breadth and depth analyses may have underestimated total T cell responses.

TCRdb's copy holds only in-frame clones and misses some; the assay was immunoSEQ multiplex PCR. The data contain 350,000 to 450,000 clones, about 91% of them singletons. The genes are TRBV6-5 and TRBJ1-3; possibly TRBD1 for D (6 bases). The material sequenced was peripheral blood, taken after recovery from COVID-19. This TCR was sampled from a human donor who had recovered from COVID-19. The CDR3 bases are TGTGCCAGCAGACAACAGGGTTATTCCGGAAACACCATATATTTT. It codes for CASRQQGYSGNTIYF.